These T cell receptor beta chains were read from a single sample in a study of cytomegalovirus exposure and HLA in healthy donors. The repertoire was sequenced with immunoSEQ multiplex PCR; TCRdb's copy has only in-frame clones and lacks some. The table lists 120,000 to 150,000 clones, 70% to 90% of them singletons, with more than 1.4% in the top ten. Sequenced sample: PBMCs. These receptors were obtained from a woman between 25 and 40 years old in good health and CMV-seronegative. CDR3s leave out the opening cysteine and the closing phenylalanine or tryptophan. The D gene is left open where the match is weak.

V gene	J gene	D gene	CDR3 protein
TRBV19	TRBJ2-5	TRBD2	ASSTIAGGPETQY
TRBV2	TRBJ2-5	NA	ASSPGGRQETQY
TRBV18	TRBJ1-6	TRBD1	ASHDGQGASPLH
TRBV7-2	TRBJ1-3	TRBD1	ASSSGQPFSGNTIY
TRBV2	TRBJ1-2	TRBD1	ASNPQSGQGSSYT
TRBV29-1	TRBJ2-4	NA	SVVKPGAKNIQY
TRBV14	TRBJ2-7	NA	ASSQDTGLNEQY
TRBV7-9	TRBJ1-4	NA	ASSDRIVQPNEKLF
TRBV5-4	TRBJ1-3	TRBD1	ASSAPGQGTGNTIY
TRBV5-1	TRBJ2-2	TRBD2	ASSLGSGGGTGELF
TRBV29-1	TRBJ2-7	TRBD2	SVVIAGAYEQY
TRBV5-1	TRBJ2-1	NA	ASSLATDLNEQF
TRBV19	TRBJ1-2	NA	ASSMTWGSGYT
TRBV28	TRBJ1-2	TRBD1	ASRGRGQGLGYT
TRBV28	TRBJ2-7	NA	ASRGTAFYEQY
TRBV28	TRBJ2-1	TRBD2	ASSPTSGGAGV
TRBV2	TRBJ2-7	TRBD1	ASSGQGARYEQY
TRBV18	TRBJ2-7	NA	ASSPVRSSYEQY
TRBV9	TRBJ2-2	TRBD2	ASRKGLGDTGELF
TRBV6-7	TRBJ2-2	NA	ASSYTGQKNTGELF